The sequence of this T cell receptor (beta chain) was determined in a study of T cell changes during pregnancy in multiple sclerosis. This CDR3 region has 16 residues. The germline V and J ends were trimmed by 8 bases and 4 bases, with 21 bases remaining between them. Germline CDR1 LNHDA, CDR2 SQIVND (reference sequence). Assay used: immunoSEQ multiplex PCR; TCRdb lists only in-frame clones, some missing. Of around 71,000 clones in the sample, 90% to 95% were seen once. Specimen: peripheral blood, collected after pregnancy. This TCR was recovered from a female donor with multiple sclerosis, enrolled in a pregnancy study. The rearrangement links TRBV19 to TRBJ1-5; weak D call: TRBD1 (5 bases). The CDR3 region has the DNA TGTGCCAGTCAATCGGGGGGGGAGCCTTTAAATCAGCCCCAGCATTTT. This gives the protein CASQSGGEPLNQPQHF.